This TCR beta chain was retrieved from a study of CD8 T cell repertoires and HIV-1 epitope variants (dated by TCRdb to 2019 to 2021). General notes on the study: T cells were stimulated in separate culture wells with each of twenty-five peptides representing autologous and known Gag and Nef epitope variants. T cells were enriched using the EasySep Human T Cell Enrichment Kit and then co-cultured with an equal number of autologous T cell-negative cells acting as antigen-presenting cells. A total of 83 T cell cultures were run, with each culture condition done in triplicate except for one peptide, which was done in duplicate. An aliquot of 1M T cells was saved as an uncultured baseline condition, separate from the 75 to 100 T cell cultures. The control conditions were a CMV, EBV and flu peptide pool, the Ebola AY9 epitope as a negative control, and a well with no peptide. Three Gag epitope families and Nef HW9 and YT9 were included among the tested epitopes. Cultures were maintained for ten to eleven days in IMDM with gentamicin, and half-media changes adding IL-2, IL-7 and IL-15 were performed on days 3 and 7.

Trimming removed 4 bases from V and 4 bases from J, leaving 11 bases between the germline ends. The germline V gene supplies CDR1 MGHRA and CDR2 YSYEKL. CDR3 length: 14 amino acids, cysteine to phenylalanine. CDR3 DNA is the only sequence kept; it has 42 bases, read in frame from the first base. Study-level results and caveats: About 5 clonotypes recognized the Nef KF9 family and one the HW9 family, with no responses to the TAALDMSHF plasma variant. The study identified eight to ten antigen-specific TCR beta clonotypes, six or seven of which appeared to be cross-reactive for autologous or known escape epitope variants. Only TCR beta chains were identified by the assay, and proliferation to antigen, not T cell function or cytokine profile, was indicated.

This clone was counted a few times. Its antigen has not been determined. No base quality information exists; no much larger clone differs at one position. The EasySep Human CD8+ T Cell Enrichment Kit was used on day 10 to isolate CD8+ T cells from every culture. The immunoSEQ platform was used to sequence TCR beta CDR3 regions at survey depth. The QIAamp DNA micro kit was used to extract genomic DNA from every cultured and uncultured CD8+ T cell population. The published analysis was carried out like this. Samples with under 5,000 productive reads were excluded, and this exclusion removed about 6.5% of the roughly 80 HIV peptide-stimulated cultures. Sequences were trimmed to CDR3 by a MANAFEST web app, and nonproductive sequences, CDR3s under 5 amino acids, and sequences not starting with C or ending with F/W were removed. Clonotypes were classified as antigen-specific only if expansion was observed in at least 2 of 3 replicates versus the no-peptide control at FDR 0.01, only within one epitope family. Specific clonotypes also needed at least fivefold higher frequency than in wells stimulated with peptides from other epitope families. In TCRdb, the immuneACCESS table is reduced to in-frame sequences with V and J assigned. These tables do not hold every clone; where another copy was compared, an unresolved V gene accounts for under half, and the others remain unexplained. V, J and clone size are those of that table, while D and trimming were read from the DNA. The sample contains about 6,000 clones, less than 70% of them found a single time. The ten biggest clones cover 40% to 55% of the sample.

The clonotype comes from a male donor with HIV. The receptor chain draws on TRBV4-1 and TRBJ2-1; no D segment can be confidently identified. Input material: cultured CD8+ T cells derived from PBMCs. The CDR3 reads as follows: CASSRIGDYNEQFF. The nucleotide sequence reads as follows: TGCGCCAGCAGCCGTATAGGCGATTACAATGAGCAGTTCTTC.